The 19 T cell receptor beta chains below come from one sample, sequenced in a study of beta chain features in type 1 diabetes. The study reverse transcribed the entire isolated RNA, so it sequenced expressed TCRB transcripts. Assay used: immunoSEQ multiplex PCR; TCRdb lists only in-frame clones, some missing. This table has roughly 150,000 clones, less than 9.5% appearing once. Sequenced input: central memory CD4+ T cells from blood. The receptors were sampled from a man younger than 35 in good health.

V is TRBV7-9 and J is TRBJ1-1; TRBD1 matches at 8 bases. The V and J ends lost 0 bases and 8 bases, in that order; junction bases with no gene match: 5. The CDR3 length is 14 residues. The germline CDR1 and CDR2 sequences are SEHNR and FQNEAQ (reference sequence). The CDR3 DNA is TGTGCCAGCAGCTTAGCTATGACAGGGGCAGAAGCTTTCTTT. As protein: CASSLAMTGAEAFF. Filled out from reference TRBV7-9 and TRBJ1-1, the complete variable domain reads DTGVSQNPRHKITKRGQNVTFRCDPISEHNRLYWYRQTLGQGPEFLTYFQNEAQLEKSRLLSDRFSAERPKGSFSTLEIQRTEQGDSAMYLCASSLAMTGAEAFFGQGTRLTVV.

V and J are TRBV7-2 and TRBJ2-1; TRBD1 matches 9 bases. Germline CDR1 SGHTA, CDR2 FQGNSA. V shed 5 bases, J shed 9 bases, and the junction held 20 bases outside the gene matches. The CDR3 sequence is 18 residues long. The CDR3 is CASSGKYRGLAAFSEQFF. Written as DNA, the CDR3 is TGTGCCAGCAGCGGGAAGTACAGGGGGCTAGCGGCTTTCAGTGAGCAGTTCTTC.

This clone was seen ten or more times. V and J are TRBV10-3 and TRBJ2-1; D is perhaps TRBD1 (5 bases). Deletions cut 6 bases from V and 5 bases from J, with 11 bases between. This CDR3 spans 13 amino acids. Germline CDR1 ENHRY, CDR2 SYGVKD. The CDR3 coding sequence is TGTGCCATCAGGCAGGGTCCCAACAATGAGCAGTTCTTC. It codes for CAIRQGPNNEQFF.

V usage is TRBV14 and J usage is TRBJ2-2; D is ambiguous. The CDR3 covers 14 residues. Germline V lookup: CDR1 SGHDN, CDR2 FVKESK. Trimming cost V 8 bases and J 5 bases, with 15 bases left between them. The chain's CDR3 is CASARGRLTGELFF. The CDR3 DNA is TGTGCCAGCGCGAGAGGCCGATTAACCGGGGAGCTGTTTTTT.

The chain uses TRBV7-2 and TRBJ2-3; no clear D gene. Trimming pared 1 base from V and 2 bases from J, leaving 7 bases between. Per germline, CDR1 SGHTA and CDR2 FQGNSA. The CDR3 has 14 residues. The CDR3 DNA sequence: TGTGCCAGCAGCTTAGACAGAAACACAGATACGCAGTATTTT. Translation: CASSLDRNTDTQYF.

The gene calls are TRBV6-1 and TRBJ1-6; D is uncertain. The germline gives CDR1 MNHNS, CDR2 SASEGT. The CDR3 loop spans 14 amino acids. Trimming left V 4 bases short and J 1 base short, with 5 bases between. The CDR3 reads CASSGRSYNSPLHF. The CDR3 bases are TGTGCCAGCAGTGGGAGGTCCTATAATTCACCCCTCCACTTT.

The V call is TRBV5-1, the J call TRBJ2-1, with 11 positions matching TRBD2. From germline, CDR1 is SGHRS and CDR2 YFSETQ. J lost 4 bases, V lost 5 bases, and 14 bases had no gene match. CDR3 size: 18 residues. The CDR3 reads CASSQPPKGLAAYNEQFF. The CDR3 nucleotides are TGCGCCAGCAGTCAGCCGCCTAAGGGACTAGCGGCGTACAATGAGCAGTTCTTC.

This clone was seen a few times. This chain uses TRBV7-2 with TRBJ2-1; 10 bases map to TRBD2. V shed 5 bases and J 7 bases; nucleotides not matched to a gene: 5. Germline assignment: CDR1 SGHTA and CDR2 FQGNSA. This CDR3 has 14 amino acids. As DNA, the CDR3 is TGTGCCAGCAGCCATAGCGGGAGGAAGAATGAGCAGTTCTTC. Residues: CASSHSGRKNEQFF.

V usage is TRBV7-3 and J usage is TRBJ2-2; TRBD2 matches 9 bases. The V segment lost 5 bases and the J segment 6 bases; nucleotides outside the gene matches: 7. CDR1 and CDR2 (germline): SGHTA, FQGTGA. This CDR3 comprises 15 residues. CDR3 coding DNA: TGTGCCAGCAGCCCGGGACTAGCCGGGGCCGGGGAGCTGTTTTTT. Its protein is CASSPGLAGAGELFF.

The sample holds a few counts of this clone. The V gene is TRBV6-6, the J gene TRBJ2-7; maybe TRBD1 (6 bases). Germline V gene sequence: CDR1 MNHNY, CDR2 SVGAGI (reference sequence). Trimming shortened V by 8 bases and J by 1 base, and 12 bases separated the two germline ends. The CDR3 length is 13 residues. CDR3 protein: CASEPDRSYEQYF. The CDR3 bases are TGTGCCAGCGAACCAGACAGGTCCTACGAGCAGTACTTC.

V and J are TRBV7-2 and TRBJ2-5, with 7 bases fitting TRBD1. This CDR3 is 14 amino acids long. Germline-derived CDR1 and CDR2 are SGHTA and FQGNSA. Trimming removed 5 bases from V and 1 base from J; junction bases left unmatched: 4. The DNA of the CDR3 is TGTGCCAGCAGCGTCGGACAGGCCCAAGAGACCCAGTACTTC. Amino acid sequence: CASSVGQAQETQYF.

This clone has only a few counts. The chain carries TRBV5-4 and TRBJ2-5, with unresolved D. With 5 bases removed from V and 4 bases from J, the gap between germline ends came to 15 bases. CDR1 and CDR2 from the germline V gene are SGHNT and YYREEE (reference sequence). CDR3 length: 14 residues. CDR3 sequence (DNA): TGTGCCAGCAGATTCGAGGCAGCCTCAGAGACCCAGTACTTC. Translating it yields CASRFEAASETQYF.

Only a few counts were recorded for this clone. J is TRBJ2-2 and V is TRBV7-2; 7 nucleotides agree with TRBD2. Germline V lookup: CDR1 SGHTA, CDR2 FQGNSA. This CDR3 comprises 19 residues. V gave up 5 bases and J gave up 2 bases; unmatched junction bases: 17. The CDR3 sequence is CASSEAFGIWGGNTGELFF. CDR3 coding DNA: TGTGCCAGCAGCGAAGCGTTCGGCATATGGGGGGGTAACACCGGGGAGCTGTTTTTT. Full variable domain (rest looked up from reference TRBV7-2 and TRBJ2-2): GAGVSQSPSNKVTEKGKDVELRCDPISGHTALYWYRQSLGQGLEFLIYFQGNSAPDKSGLPSDRFSAERTGGSVSTLTIQRTQQEDSAVYLCASSEAFGIWGGNTGELFFGEGSRLTVL.

This clone came up a few times. V usage is TRBV19 and J usage is TRBJ2-3, with D possibly being TRBD1 (5 bases). The CDR3 length is 14 residues. Germline V gives CDR1 LNHDA, CDR2 SQIVND (reference sequence). V lost 7 bases, J lost 2 bases, and 13 bases lay in between. The CDR3 DNA reads as TGTGCCAGTACAGGGCCCTACACCACAGATACGCAGTATTTT. This sequence encodes CASTGPYTTDTQYF. The full variable domain, with the rest looked up from reference TRBV19 and TRBJ2-3, is DGGITQSPKYLFRKEGQNVTLSCEQNLNHDAMYWYRQDPGQGLRLIYYSQIVNDFQKGDIAEGYSVSREKKESFPLTVTSAQKNPTAFYLCASTGPYTTDTQYFGPGTRLTVL.

The CDR3 region is CATSREGTFYNEQFF. The CDR3 nucleotides are TGTGCCACCAGCAGAGAGGGGACTTTTTACAATGAGCAGTTCTTC. The V call is TRBV15, the J call TRBJ2-1; D may be TRBD2 (6 bases). There are 15 residues in the CDR3. Germline CDR1 LNHNV, CDR2 YYDKDF (reference sequence). With 0 bases removed from V and 4 bases from J, the gap between germline ends came to 10 bases. The variable domain in full, with the rest retrieved from reference TRBV15 and TRBJ2-1, is DAMVIQNPRYQVTQFGKPVTLSCSQTLNHNVMYWYQQKSSQAPKLLFHYYDKDFNNEADTPDNFQSRRPNTSFCFLDIRSPGLGDTAMYLCATSREGTFYNEQFFGPGTRLTVL.

This chain joins TRBV29-1 and TRBJ2-7; TRBD2 matches at 12 bases. The V and J ends lost 6 bases and 3 bases, in that order; junction bases with no gene match: 6. CDR1 is SQVTM, CDR2 ANQGSEA, per germline. The CDR3 has 14 amino acids. The CDR3 reads CSVSGTSGFYEQYF. The CDR3 nucleotides read TGCAGCGTAAGCGGGACTAGCGGGTTCTACGAGCAGTACTTC.

Only a few counts were recorded for this clone. V usage is TRBV19 and J usage is TRBJ1-1, with a possible D match to TRBD1 (6 bases). V lost 8 bases and J lost 10, with 14 bases in between. The CDR3 sequence is 11 residues long. CDR1 is LNHDA and CDR2 is SQIVND in the germline V gene (reference sequence). CDR3 region: CASSTGFRAFF. The CDR3 DNA follows: TGTGCCAGTTCAACAGGGTTTCGAGCTTTCTTT.

The table lists this clone with many counts. V and J are TRBV5-4 and TRBJ2-3; D might be TRBD1 (6 bases). The CDR3 consists of 14 residues. Trimming took off 4 bases at V and 4 bases at J, with 13 bases between the two ends. Germline V lookup: CDR1 SGHNT, CDR2 YYREEE (reference sequence). This CDR3 is CASSLDRIPDTQYF. CDR3 coding DNA: TGTGCCAGCAGCCTAGACAGGATCCCAGATACGCAGTATTTT.

The V call is TRBV11-2, the J call TRBJ2-7; perhaps TRBD2 as D (6 bases). The V end lost 1 base, the J end lost 7 bases, and 17 bases lay between the germline ends. This CDR3 comprises 15 residues. CDR1 SGHAT and CDR2 FQNNGV come from the germline V gene. The CDR3 loop is CASSLGFRVGGEQYF. The CDR3 DNA reads as TGTGCCAGCAGCTTAGGATTTAGGGTTGGGGGGGAGCAGTACTTC.